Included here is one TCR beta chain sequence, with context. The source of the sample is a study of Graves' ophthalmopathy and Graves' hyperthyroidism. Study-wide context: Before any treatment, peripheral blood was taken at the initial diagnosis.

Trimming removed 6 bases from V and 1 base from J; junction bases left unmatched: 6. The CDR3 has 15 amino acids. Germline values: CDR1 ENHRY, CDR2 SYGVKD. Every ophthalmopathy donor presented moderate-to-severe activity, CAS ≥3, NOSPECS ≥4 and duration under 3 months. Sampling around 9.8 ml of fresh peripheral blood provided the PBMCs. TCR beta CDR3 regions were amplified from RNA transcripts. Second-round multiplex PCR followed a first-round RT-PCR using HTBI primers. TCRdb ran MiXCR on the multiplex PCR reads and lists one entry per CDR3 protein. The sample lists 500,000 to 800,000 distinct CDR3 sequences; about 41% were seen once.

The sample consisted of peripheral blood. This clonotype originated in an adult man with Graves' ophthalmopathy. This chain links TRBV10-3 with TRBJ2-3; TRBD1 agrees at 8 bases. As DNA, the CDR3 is TGTGCCATCAGCCTGACAGGGGAAGGCACAGATACGCAGTATTTT. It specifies CAISLTGEGTDTQYF.